This T cell receptor beta chain appears in the sequencing data of a study of blood T cell repertoires in COVID-19. Study-wide context: Sources were T cells, B-cell-depleted T cells, or PBMCs; the material itself was cDNA or gDNA.

The data were produced by immunoSEQ multiplex PCR, yet TCRdb's version contains in-frame clones alone and is incomplete. Of more than 150,000 clones listed, roughly 88% were seen once; the top ten hold more than 8%. Trimming removed 3 bases from V and 8 bases from J, with 16 bases in between. From germline, CDR1 is KGHSH and CDR2 LQKENI. This CDR3 spans 14 amino acids. The chain is built from TRBV18 and TRBJ1-2, with TRBD1 as a possible D gene (6 bases). The receptor was derived from a woman older than 75 with acute or convalescent COVID-19. The sequencing sample was made of peripheral blood. CDR3 in DNA: TGTGCCAGCTCACCGGCTGGGGGCTCGGGCGGCTACACCTTC. This gives the protein CASSPAGGSGGYTF.